The 20 T cell receptor beta chains below were found in one sample sequenced in a study of CD8 T cells in ankylosing spondylitis. Findings and limits, study-wide: A motif of roughly eight highly homologous TCR beta variants was seen as apparently characteristic of ankylosing spondylitis blood.

Antigen specificity for these receptors is unknown. TCRdb re-derived calls from the 5' RACE reads in MiXCR, one entry per CDR3 protein. There are about 750,000 distinct CDR3 sequences in the sample; under 20% occur only once, and around 20% lies in the top ten. Sequencing was carried out using blood, either unsorted or a sorted T cell fraction (not recorded which). The receptor source for this set is a male donor with ankylosing spondylitis.

The rearrangement links TRBV6-2 or TRBV6-3 to TRBJ2-2; tentative D call: TRBD1 (6 bases). Looked up from germline, CDR1 is MNHEY and CDR2 is SVGEGT. Trimming left V 4 bases short and J 5 bases short, with 11 bases between. The CDR3 is 14 amino acids. The CDR3 here is CASSSGERTGELFF. The CDR3 DNA reads TGTGCCAGCAGTTCAGGGGAGAGGACCGGGGAGCTGTTTTTT.

This chain uses TRBV29-1 with TRBJ1-5, with a possible D match to TRBD1 (6 bases). The CDR3 contains 13 residues. Trimming pared 6 bases from V and 4 bases from J, leaving 13 bases between. Germline CDR1 and CDR2: SQVTM and ANQGSEA. Here the CDR3 reads CSVGHARNQPQHF. Written as DNA, the CDR3 is TGCAGCGTGGGACACGCCAGGAATCAGCCCCAGCATTTT.

The chain uses TRBV6-2 or TRBV6-3 and TRBJ2-1, with D uncertain. Germline loops: CDR1 MNHEY, CDR2 SVGEGT. Trimming shortened V by 0 bases and J by 0 bases, and 21 bases separated the two germline ends. There are 20 residues in the CDR3. The CDR3 coding sequence is TGTGCCAGCAGTTACTCGATAATCGTTGCTAGTACCCACTCCTACAATGAGCAGTTCTTC. Protein product: CASSYSIIVASTHSYNEQFF.

This chain connects TRBV10-3 to TRBJ1-5; tentatively, D is TRBD1 (5 bases). V shed 5 bases and J shed 2 bases, with 10 bases lying between them. Germline V CDR1 and CDR2: ENHRY, SYGVKD. There are 14 residues in the CDR3. DNA of the CDR3: TGTGCCATCAGTCCCGGGGACGGCAATCAGCCCCAGCATTTT. It yields the protein CAISPGDGNQPQHF.

The gene calls are TRBV12-3 or TRBV12-4 and TRBJ2-3; D might be TRBD1 or TRBD2, each matching 6 bases. This CDR3 comprises 16 residues. V was trimmed by 3 bases and J by 1 base, leaving 14 bases between them. CDR3 in DNA: TGTGCCAGCAGTTTTTGGGGGGCGACGGGCACAGATACGCAGTATTTT. This gives the protein CASSFWGATGTDTQYF.

This clonotype was observed a few times. The CDR3 DNA is TGCAGTGCTATGGTATTAGCGAGTTACAATGAGCAGTTCTTC. Amino acids: CSAMVLASYNEQFF. V usage is TRBV20-1 and J usage is TRBJ2-1; D is perhaps TRBD2 (5 bases). The CDR3 runs 14 residues. V lost 4 bases, J lost 4 bases, and 14 bases lay in between. Germline loops: CDR1 DFQATT, CDR2 SNEGSKA (reference sequence).

This clonotype appeared a few times. The V call is TRBV4-1, the J call TRBJ2-1, with 9 bases that match TRBD1. This CDR3 region has 18 residues. Trimming removed 1 base from V and 2 bases from J; junction bases left unmatched: 9. The germline V gene has CDR1 MGHRA and CDR2 YSYEKL. As DNA, the CDR3 is TGCGCCAGCAGCCAAGCCCTAACCCGGACAGGGGCCTACAATGAGCAGTTCTTC. Encoded protein: CASSQALTRTGAYNEQFF.

This clonotype has a count of ten or more. The chain carries TRBV12-3 or TRBV12-4 and TRBJ1-5, with TRBD1 identical over 7 bases. V trimming: 7 bases; J trimming: 3 bases; junction bases outside the gene matches: 3. This CDR3 spans 13 amino acids. The CDR3 here is CASTGQNNQPQHF. The CDR3 bases are TGTGCCAGCACGGGACAGAACAATCAGCCCCAGCATTTT.

V gene TRBV3-1 combines with J gene TRBJ2-3; D gene unclear. V was trimmed by 0 bases and J by 5 bases, leaving 18 bases between them. The CDR3 covers 17 residues. Germline CDR1 is LGHDT and CDR2 is YNNKEL (reference sequence). This chain's CDR3 is CASSQDPHTNIGDTQYF. The CDR3 DNA reads TGTGCCAGCAGCCAAGATCCTCACACAAACATAGGAGATACGCAGTATTTT.

This clonotype has more than one count but fewer than ten. The V gene is TRBV12-3 or TRBV12-4, the J gene TRBJ1-5; 7 bases agree with TRBD1. V lost 7 bases, J lost 5 bases, and 8 bases stayed unmatched. This CDR3 contains 14 residues. CDR3 nucleotides: TGTGCCAGCAACCAGGGGGGGTACGATCAGCCCCAGCATTTT. Amino acid sequence: CASNQGGYDQPQHF.

The V and J genes are TRBV19 and TRBJ1-1; tentative D call: TRBD1 (6 bases). The CDR3 covers 15 residues. CDR1 is LNHDA and CDR2 is SQIVND in the germline V gene (reference sequence). Trimming shortened V by 4 bases and J by 4 bases, and 16 bases separated the two germline ends. The DNA for the CDR3 is TGTGCCAGTAGTAAACAGGGCGGGTGGACCACTGAAGCTTTCTTT. Translation: CASSKQGGWTTEAFF.

V usage is TRBV7-3 and J usage is TRBJ1-2, with 8 bases fitting TRBD1. Germline values: CDR1 SGHTA, CDR2 FQGTGA. V dropped 5 bases and J dropped 7; count of bases not matched to a gene: 12. The CDR3 is 15 amino acids. CDR3 nucleotide sequence: TGTGCCAGCAGCCTGCTTGGACAGGGAGCCGGTGGCTACACCTTC. Its protein is CASSLLGQGAGGYTF. Drawing the rest from reference TRBV7-3 and TRBJ1-2, the complete variable domain is GAGVSQTPSNKVTEKGKYVELRCDPISGHTALYWYRQSLGQGPEFLIYFQGTGAADDSGLPNDRFFAVRPEGSVSTLKIQRTERGDSAVYLCASSLLGQGAGGYTFGSGTRLTVV.

The chain has TRBV5-1 and TRBJ2-7, with 14 positions matching TRBD2. V was pared by 4 bases and J by 5 bases, with 11 bases of the junction left unmatched. In germline, CDR1 is SGHRS, CDR2 YFSETQ. The CDR3 consists of 17 residues. The DNA for the CDR3 is TGCGCCAGCAGCACCTTGACTAGCGGGGGGGCCGCCCACGAGCAGTACTTC. This gives the protein CASSTLTSGGAAHEQYF.

This clonotype was detected many times. The J gene is TRBJ2-1, the V gene TRBV27; 11 bases agree with TRBD2. Trimming at V came to 1 base and at J to 6 bases, leaving 5 bases not matched to a gene. The CDR3 sequence is 16 residues long. Germline CDR1 MNHEY, CDR2 SMNVEV (reference sequence). CDR3 region: CASSLYTSGSLNEQFF. The DNA of the CDR3 is TGTGCCAGCAGTTTATATACTAGCGGGAGCCTCAATGAGCAGTTCTTC.

The gene calls are TRBV15 and TRBJ1-5, with D maybe TRBD1 (5 bases). Trimming pared 3 bases from V and 7 bases from J, leaving 16 bases between. Germline assignment: CDR1 LNHNV and CDR2 YYDKDF (reference sequence). The CDR3 spans 15 residues. This CDR3 reads CATSRFGRAGQPQHF. For the CDR3, the DNA is TGTGCCACCAGCAGGTTCGGCAGGGCAGGACAGCCCCAGCATTTT.

The rearrangement uses TRBV2 and TRBJ2-2, with D perhaps matching TRBD2 (7 bases). V lost 3 bases and J lost 5, with 10 bases in between. The V gene's germline CDR1 is SNHLY and CDR2 FYNNEI. CDR3 length: 14 residues. CDR3 loop: CASSDGRGTGELFF. The CDR3 DNA sequence: TGTGCCAGCAGTGATGGGAGGGGGACCGGGGAGCTGTTTTTT. The whole variable domain, filled in from reference TRBV2 and TRBJ2-2, reads EPEVTQTPSHQVTQMGQEVILRCVPISNHLYFYWYRQILGQKVEFLVSFYNNEISEKSEIFDDQFSVERPDGSNFTLKIRSTKLEDSAMYFCASSDGRGTGELFFGEGSRLTVL.

This clonotype was seen many times. This chain connects TRBV7-9 to TRBJ2-5, with no clear D. V lost 2 bases and J lost 5, with 6 bases in between. The CDR3 has 12 amino acids. The V gene's germline CDR1 is SEHNR and CDR2 FQNEAQ (reference sequence). The CDR3 nucleotides are TGTGCCAGCAGCTTACGTTCCGAGACCCAGTACTTC. This translates into CASSLRSETQYF.

This chain joins TRBV7-2 and TRBJ1-1; D is possibly TRBD1 (6 bases). Germline V CDR1 and CDR2: SGHTA, FQGNSA. This CDR3 has 13 residues. Trimming pared 4 bases from V and 11 bases from J, leaving 17 bases between. The CDR3 spells CASSSLTGSWAFF. CDR3 bases: TGTGCCAGCAGCTCCCTCACAGGGTCTTGGGCTTTCTTT.

For the CDR3, the DNA is TGTGCCACCAGCAGAGATCTTCCGAGACAGGCCTCCTACGAGCAGTACTTC. Amino acid sequence: CATSRDLPRQASYEQYF. This chain links TRBV15 with TRBJ2-7, with D maybe TRBD1 (6 bases). Germline assignment: CDR1 LNHNV and CDR2 YYDKDF (reference sequence). Trimming cost V 0 bases and J 0 bases, with 15 bases left between them. The CDR3 is 17 amino acids.

V is TRBV4-2 and J is TRBJ2-1, with a possible D match to TRBD2 (5 bases). The CDR3 is 15 amino acids. Deletions cut 4 bases from V and 7 bases from J, with 17 bases between. CDR1 is LGHNA, CDR2 YNFKEQ, per germline. As DNA, the CDR3 is TGTGCCAGCAGCCCCAACCTCGGGAAGGTGAATGAGCAGTTCTTC. It codes for CASSPNLGKVNEQFF.